Below, one T cell receptor (beta chain) is given with its context. Germline CDR1 reads SGHVS; CDR2 reads FQNEAQ. CDR3 length: 16 amino acids. With V trimmed by 5 bases and J by 6 bases, 11 bases remained unmatched. The data were taken from a study of OX40 agonist ivuxolimab in advanced cancers. The repertoire was sequenced with immunoSEQ multiplex PCR; TCRdb's copy has only in-frame clones and lacks some. The table includes 40,000 to 55,000 clones, 85% to 95% detected once. V gene TRBV7-8 combines with J gene TRBJ2-1, with TRBD2 identical over 9 bases. The sample was CD4+ or CD8+ T cells sorted from blood, taken in a trial of the OX40 agonist ivuxolimab. This receptor was obtained from an adult with an advanced solid tumor such as melanoma, head and neck, liver or kidney cancer. Here the CDR3 reads CASSPLAGEVRNEQFF. As DNA, the CDR3 is TGTGCCAGCAGCCCGTTAGCGGGAGAAGTCCGCAATGAGCAGTTCTTC.